This T cell receptor beta chain stems from a study of response to subunit inactivated influenza vaccine. Trimming stripped 1 base from V and 4 bases from J, with 10 bases between. CDR1 is MNHEY, CDR2 SMNVEV, per germline (reference sequence). The CDR3 is made up of 14 amino acids. One entry per CDR3 protein results from TCRdb running MiXCR on the RT-PCR reads. This sample has hundreds of thousands of distinct CDR3 sequences, with more than 15% found just once. This clonotype was counted between two and nine times. The sequenced sample was PBMCs from blood, obtained 11 to 12 days after vaccination. The receptor comes from a man aged 45-60 years who received an inactivated influenza vaccine. V is TRBV27 and J is TRBJ2-5; a weak D match, TRBD1 (6 bases). CDR3 in amino acids: CASSLFRGRETQYF. The CDR3 coding sequence is TGTGCCAGCAGTTTATTCAGGGGTAGAGAGACCCAGTACTTC.